The 5 T cell receptor beta chains reported below all come from one sample, sequenced in a study of T cells after yellow fever vaccination. TCRdb reanalysed the 5' RACE reads using MiXCR and keeps one entry per CDR3 protein. This table holds just under 600,000 distinct CDR3 sequences, approximately 13% found once. The source was PBMCs, collected on the day of the yellow fever booster vaccination. These receptors all stem from a man aged 30 to 45 who received the YFV17D yellow fever vaccine.

V and J are TRBV5-1 and TRBJ2-1; 11 nucleotides align to TRBD2. Germline loops: CDR1 SGHRS, CDR2 YFSETQ. This CDR3 is 17 amino acids long. After removal of 0 bases from V and 10 bases from J, the junction contained 12 bases not matched to a gene. CDR3 region: CASSLAMTSGEVMEQFF. CDR3 DNA sequence: TGCGCCAGCAGCTTGGCGATGACTAGCGGGGAGGTGATGGAGCAGTTCTTC.

This clonotype has just a few counts. The CDR3 coding sequence is TGCGCCAGCACCCCTAATGGCAGGGGAACAGATACGCAGTATTTT. Residues: CASTPNGRGTDTQYF. The chain employs TRBV5-1 and TRBJ2-3; D is perhaps TRBD1 (6 bases). V was clipped by 6 bases and J by 3 bases, with 17 bases between them. The CDR3 spans 15 residues. Per the germline V gene, CDR1 is SGHRS and CDR2 is YFSETQ. The full variable domain, in which reference TRBV5-1 and TRBJ2-3 provide the parts outside the CDR3, is KAGVTQTPRYLIKTRGQQVTLSCSPISGHRSVSWYQQTPGQGLQFLFEYFSETQRNKGNFPGRFSGRQFSNSRSEMNVSTLELGDSALYLCASTPNGRGTDTQYFGPGTRLTVL.

This chain joins TRBV20-1 and TRBJ2-1; TRBD2 aligns across 13 bases. The CDR3 length is 16 residues. In germline, CDR1 is DFQATT, CDR2 SNEGSKA (reference sequence). V lost 0 bases and J lost 8; bases outside the gene matches: 7. In DNA, the CDR3 is TGCAGTGCTAGAGACCCACTAGCGGGAGGGTCGTATGAGCAGTTCTTC. Translation gives CSARDPLAGGSYEQFF.

The sample holds a few counts of this clonotype. The V and J genes are TRBV7-9 and TRBJ1-1; D is unclear. CDR1 and CDR2 from the germline V gene are SEHNR and FQNEAQ (reference sequence). The CDR3 extends over 14 amino acids. Trimming pared 6 bases from V and 6 bases from J, leaving 17 bases between. Written as DNA, the CDR3 is TGTGCCAGCAGGTACGCCTGGGAGGGATCTGAAGCTTTCTTT. Amino acids: CASRYAWEGSEAFF.

Only a few counts were recorded for this clonotype. V gene TRBV20-1 combines with J gene TRBJ1-1; 8 nucleotides match TRBD1. V lost 6 bases to trimming and J lost 4 bases; unmatched junction nucleotides: 10. The CDR3 spans 14 residues. Germline CDR1 is DFQATT and CDR2 is SNEGSKA (reference sequence). CDR3 coding DNA: TGCAGTGCCCCTTCCCAGGGGGCCGGCACTGAAGCTTTCTTT. This sequence encodes CSAPSQGAGTEAFF.